The 7 T cell receptor beta chains below were found in one sample sequenced in a study of blood T cells in healthy people across ages. A second PCR, run for roughly 7 to 12 cycles, used a sample-barcoded 5' primer plus a J-beta primer mix. TCRdb re-analysed the 5' RACE reads in MiXCR, keeping a single row per CDR3 protein. This sample has 600,000 to 1,000,000 distinct CDR3 sequences, with 58% found just once. The sequenced material came from blood. The source of these receptors is a young man in good health.

CDR3 in amino acids: CASSSGTFSGANVLTF. The CDR3 DNA follows: TGTGCCAGCAGCTCCGGGACGTTCTCTGGGGCCAACGTCCTGACTTTC. The chain carries TRBV5-5 and TRBJ2-6; perhaps D is TRBD1 or TRBD2 (5 bases each). The CDR3 sequence is 16 residues long. Per the germline V gene, CDR1 is SGHKS and CDR2 is YYEKEE (reference sequence). V lost 3 bases and J lost 0, with 10 bases in between.

This clonotype was picked up a small number of times. The chain carries TRBV3-1 and TRBJ2-1; weak D call: TRBD2 (6 bases). The germline gives CDR1 LGHDT, CDR2 YNNKEL (reference sequence). The CDR3 consists of 12 residues. V lost 1 base and J lost 14, with 12 bases in between. CDR3 nucleotides: TGTGCCAGCAGCCAAGGTCGGGAGAGGGAGTTCTTC. It specifies CASSQGREREFF.

This chain joins TRBV4-2 and TRBJ2-7; D is perhaps TRBD2 (5 bases). This CDR3 comprises 14 residues. V lost 4 bases and J lost 6, with 16 bases in between. Looked up from germline, CDR1 is LGHNA and CDR2 is YNFKEQ. CDR3 amino acids: CASSPGLAGSEQYF. The CDR3 region has the DNA TGTGCCAGCAGCCCCGGCCTCGCGGGCTCCGAGCAGTACTTC.

This clonotype was counted only a few times. This chain uses TRBV24-1 with TRBJ2-7; TRBD1 matches 7 bases. J lost 0 bases, V lost 7 bases, and 8 bases had no gene match. This CDR3 has 15 amino acids. The germline gives CDR1 KGHDR, CDR2 SFDVKD. The DNA of the CDR3 is TGTGCCACCAGCCCCGGGACAGCGAACTCCTACGAGCAGTACTTC. Residues: CATSPGTANSYEQYF.

There are a few counts of this clonotype. CDR3 nucleotides: TGCGCCAGCACAGACCCAGGGGGCGACTATGGCTACACCTTC. It yields the protein CASTDPGGDYGYTF. The chain is built from TRBV5-1 and TRBJ1-2, with 8 positions matching TRBD1. The trim removed 6 bases at V and 3 bases at J, leaving 7 bases unmatched. CDR3 size: 14 residues. Germline assignment: CDR1 SGHRS and CDR2 YFSETQ. Using reference TRBV5-1 and TRBJ1-2 for the parts outside the CDR3, the full variable domain is KAGVTQTPRYLIKTRGQQVTLSCSPISGHRSVSWYQQTPGQGLQFLFEYFSETQRNKGNFPGRFSGRQFSNSRSEMNVSTLELGDSALYLCASTDPGGDYGYTFGSGTRLTVV.

This clonotype showed up just once. The chain uses TRBV10-3 and TRBJ2-2; D possibly uses TRBD1 or TRBD2 (5 bases each). V gave up 4 bases and J gave up 3 bases, with 12 bases separating them. CDR3 size: 15 residues. The V gene's germline CDR1 is ENHRY and CDR2 SYGVKD. The CDR3 nucleotides read TGTGCCATCAGTGTACGGGGCCTCGACACCGGGGAGCTGTTTTTT. It encodes CAISVRGLDTGELFF.

The V call is TRBV20-1, the J call TRBJ2-5; the D call may be TRBD1 or TRBD2 (6 bases each). With 7 bases removed from V and 5 bases from J, the gap between germline ends came to 14 bases. Germline assignment: CDR1 DFQATT and CDR2 SNEGSKA (reference sequence). This CDR3 contains 12 residues. CDR3 in DNA: TGCAGTGGAGATTTAGGGGGGGAGACCCAGTACTTC. Translating gives CSGDLGGETQYF.